This T cell receptor (beta chain) was captured in a study of T cell responses to AZD1222 COVID-19 vaccine. CDR1 and CDR2 from the germline V gene are LGHDT and YNNKEL (reference sequence). The CDR3 is 15 residues long. V was pared by 2 bases and J by 0 bases, with 7 bases between. Whole-study findings and limits: Clonal diversity was possibly underestimated, and white British individuals and females predominated among donors. Repertoire sampling happened only post peak T cell response. Vaccine-associated CD4 TCRs ranged over spike, dominating at 160-218 and 743-854.

Data came from immunoSEQ multiplex PCR; TCRdb stores just in-frame clones and leaves some out. The table has approximately 110,000 clones, 80% to 90% seen once. Investigators merged groups given second doses at roughly 4 or roughly 12 weeks. For this clone: The antigen is unknown.

The clonotype was recovered from an adult who received the AZD1222 COVID-19 vaccine. The specimen comprised peripheral blood, sampled 28 days after the second AZD1222 dose. The chain couples TRBV3-1 (or the pseudogene TRBV3-2) to TRBJ2-2; no firm D call. The CDR3 here is CASSQLASNTGELFF. Here the CDR3 DNA reads TGTGCCAGCAGCCAACTTGCCTCGAACACCGGGGAGCTGTTTTTT.